This T cell receptor (beta chain) was documented in a study of breast tumors, draining lymph nodes, adjacent tissues. TCRdb analysed the multiplex PCR reads with MiXCR anew, one entry per CDR3 protein. The profile shows some 140,000 distinct CDR3 sequences, 21% of them singletons. This clonotype was seen at least ten times. Its antigen is not known. The lymph nodes were axillary draining lymph nodes from breast cancer patients. V shed 2 bases and J shed 4 bases, with 8 bases lying between them. CDR1 SGHTA and CDR2 FQGTGA come from the germline V gene. The CDR3 has 14 amino acids. Study results and caveats: Tumor TCR diversity was below lymph nodes but above nontumor tissue. Data fit most tumor T cells coming from lymph node, expanding in tumor.

V and J are TRBV7-3 and TRBJ2-2; maybe TRBD2 (5 bases). Specimen: axillary lymph node tissue. This receptor was identified in a female donor with breast cancer. Some clones in this sample may be carry-over from other donors' samples. The CDR3 coding sequence is TGTGCCAGCAGCTTAGCGGGTGCCACCGGGGAGCTGTTTTTT. This translates into CASSLAGATGELFF.